The rows below give T cell receptor beta chains drawn from one sample of a study of shared T cell receptors in the human thymus. Sequencing used immunoSEQ multiplex PCR; TCRdb keeps in-frame clones, though not all of them. The sample lists hundreds of thousands of clones; 75% to 90% were seen once. These data also formed part of another study, on human thymus T cells.

The sequenced material came from thymocytes. Receptors were obtained from a girl less than two years old with a congenital heart defect. Both conserved end residues are part of each CDR3. Each record gives: J gene, D gene, V gene, clone size, CDR3 protein, CDR3 DNA. D genes are given only for firm matches. Size tells how often a clone was seen (once, few, many) or the class of an expanded clone, and some rows leave it out.

>TRBJ2-2|TRBD2|TRBV27|once
CASMVGAGTGELFF
TGTGCCAGCATGGTTGGAGCGGGGACCGGGGAGCTGTTTTTT
>TRBJ2-6|.|TRBV2|few
CARSSGANVLTF
TGTGCCCGGAGCTCTGGGGCCAACGTCCTGACTTTC
>TRBJ1-1|.|TRBV5-1|.
CASSLAAEAKPLEAFF
TGCGCCAGCAGCTTGGCCGCCGAGGCTAAGCCTCTAGAAGCTTTCTTT
>TRBJ1-6|.|TRBV27|.
CASSSGHPNSPLHF
TGTGCCAGCAGTTCGGGACATCCCAATTCACCCCTCCACTTT
>TRBJ1-1|.|TRBV6-1|once
CASSEARVGVERCTEAFF
TGTGCCAGCAGTGAAGCCCGGGTAGGAGTGGAAAGATGTACTGAAGCTTTCTTT
>TRBJ2-5|TRBD2|TRBV5-1|.
CASSFPLAGVFETQYF
TGCGCCAGCAGCTTCCCACTAGCGGGGGTCTTCGAGACCCAGTACTTC
>TRBJ1-4|.|TRBV30|.
CAWSDWTIYWTATNEKLFF
TGTGCCTGGAGTGATTGGACGATCTACTGGACTGCAACTAATGAAAAACTGTTTTTT
>TRBJ1-2|.|TRBV19|.
CASSIDRSYGYTF
TGTGCCAGTAGTATTGACAGGAGCTATGGCTACACCTTC
>TRBJ1-4|TRBD1|TRBV2|.
CASSKRQGGGEKLFF
TGTGCCAGCAGCAAACGACAGGGAGGTGGTGAAAAACTGTTTTTT
>TRBJ1-2|TRBD1|TRBV6-1|once
CASSEGDRDGYTF
TGTGCCAGCAGTGAAGGGGACAGGGATGGCTACACCTTC
>TRBJ1-3|.|TRBV10-3|.
CAIGRGPKPSGNTIYF
TGTGCCATCGGGCGGGGTCCCAAACCCTCTGGAAACACCATATATTTT
>TRBJ1-6|TRBD1|TRBV5-1|once
CASSYDRVGYGSPLHF
TGCGCCAGCAGCTACGACAGGGTGGGTTATGGTTCACCCCTCCACTTT
>TRBJ1-2|.|TRBV5-6|.
CASTTTGYGYTF
TGTGCCAGCACCACTACTGGGTATGGCTACACCTTC
>TRBJ1-6|TRBD1|TRBV27|.
CASSTQQGASSPLHF
TGTGCCAGCAGCACTCAACAGGGGGCAAGTTCACCCCTCCACTTT
>TRBJ1-2|.|TRBV5-1|.
CASSRGTNSSGDGYTF
TGCGCCAGCAGTCGAGGGACAAACTCTAGCGGAGATGGCTACACCTTC
>TRBJ1-1|.|TRBV11-2|.
CASSSLAGGEAFF
TGTGCCAGCAGCTCCTTAGCGGGGGGTGAAGCTTTCTTT
>TRBJ1-2|TRBD1|TRBV7-2|.
CASTPNIALTGVADGYTF
TGTGCCAGCACCCCGAACATTGCTCTGACAGGGGTAGCGGACGGCTACACCTTC
>TRBJ1-1|.|TRBV29-1|.
CSVSERTGREMNTEAFF
TGCAGCGTTAGTGAGCGGACGGGGAGGGAAATGAACACTGAAGCTTTCTTT
>TRBJ1-6|.|TRBV6-5|.
CASSSGQHPYNSPLHF
TGTGCCAGCAGTTCTGGACAACACCCCTATAATTCACCCCTCCACTTT
>TRBJ1-1|.|TRBV28|few
CASSFRGLPPLNTEAFF
TGTGCCAGCAGTTTCAGGGGACTACCGCCGTTGAACACTGAAGCTTTCTTT
>TRBJ2-5|.|TRBV4-3|few
CASSPRRDTKETQYF
TGCGCCAGCAGCCCTAGACGGGACACAAAAGAGACCCAGTACTTC
>TRBJ1-2|TRBD1|TRBV5-1|.
CASSGGGFGQGPLRRGYTF
TGCGCCAGCAGCGGAGGGGGTTTTGGACAGGGACCCCTCCGGAGGGGCTACACCTTC
>TRBJ1-1|TRBD1|TRBV6-1|.
CASSEALRRQGRGTEAFF
TGTGCCAGCAGTGAAGCCCTCCGCAGACAGGGAAGGGGAACTGAAGCTTTCTTT
>TRBJ2-7|.|TRBV28|.
CASRVSSYEQYF
TGTGCCAGCAGGGTCAGCTCCTACGAGCAGTACTTC